This T cell receptor (beta chain) was identified in a study of blood T cell repertoires in COVID-19. Study-wide background: The cDNA or gDNA used as material had been derived from T cells, B-cell-depleted T cells, or PBMCs.

Germline assignment: CDR1 MGHDK and CDR2 SYGVNS. V shed 0 bases, J shed 8 bases, and the junction held 9 bases outside the gene matches. The CDR3 runs 16 residues. Per the authors' pipeline: By means of reference gene primer amplification, nucleated cell counts were estimated. Profiling relied on immunoSEQ multiplex PCR, and the TCRdb table lists in-frame clones only, not all of them. The V and J calls and clone size were taken over from that table, and D and trimming were inferred from the DNA. The sample has 85,000 to 100,000 clones; roughly 79% are singletons. Patients at the Seattle site were enrolled during active infection and followed longitudinally.

This chain links TRBV25-1 with TRBJ1-2; 10 positions match TRBD1. Sample: peripheral blood. The TCR sequence derives from an elderly man with COVID-19, enrolled during active disease. The CDR3 region has the DNA TGTGCCAGCAGTGAATACCCCTCGGACAGGGGGGGCGGCTACACCTTC. Protein: CASSEYPSDRGGGYTF.